This T cell receptor beta chain stems from a study of T cells in localized non-small cell lung cancer. General study findings and limits: Uninvolved neighboring lung showed the greatest T cell clonality, exceeding tumor. Blood T cell density predicted longer survival; adjacent-lung clonality, shorter. Only one tumor region went through sequencing, so heterogeneity may still be there.

Concerning this clone: Its antigen is currently unknown.

The ends were cut back, 5 bases at V and 3 bases at J, with 4 bases in the middle. The CDR3 has 12 residues. The germline gives CDR1 MGHDK, CDR2 SYGVNS. Clones were read by immunoSEQ multiplex PCR, and TCRdb kept only the in-frame ones, dropping some. This table has about 74,000 clones, approximately 84% appearing once. This clonotype originated in a female donor over 55 with stage I lung adenocarcinoma. Sequenced here: peripheral blood, sampled before any cancer treatment. The rearrangement links TRBV25-1 to TRBJ1-4; no reliable D call. The CDR3 spells CASSNPNEKLFF. The CDR3 nucleotides are TGTGCCAGCAGTAACCCTAATGAAAAACTGTTTTTT.